What follows is one TCR beta chain and its context. This record belongs to a study of blood T cell repertoires in COVID-19. On the study more broadly: COVID-19 samples, acute and convalescent, were from the United States, Italy and Spain. T cells, B-cell-depleted T cells, or PBMCs provided the cDNA or gDNA that served as material.

Per germline, CDR1 LGHDT and CDR2 YNNKEL (reference sequence). V lost 5 bases and J 6 bases, leaving 8 bases between the germline ends. CDR3 length: 12 amino acids. In the authors' methods: Counts of nucleated cells, estimated from reference gene primer amplification, were obtained. The assay was immunoSEQ multiplex PCR, and TCRdb's table has in-frame clones only and misses some. V and J calls and clone size are as listed in that table; D and trimming were resolved from the DNA. Altogether about 150,000 clones are present, under 95% being singletons, with the ten largest covering approximately 0.59%.

Source material: peripheral blood. The receptor was isolated from a man between 50 and 59 years old with acute or convalescent COVID-19. The chain has TRBV3-1 (or the pseudogene TRBV3-2) and TRBJ1-3, with a possible D match to TRBD1 (5 bases). CDR3 in DNA: TGTGCCAGCAGCAACAGGAAAAACACCATATATTTT. Its protein product is CASSNRKNTIYF.